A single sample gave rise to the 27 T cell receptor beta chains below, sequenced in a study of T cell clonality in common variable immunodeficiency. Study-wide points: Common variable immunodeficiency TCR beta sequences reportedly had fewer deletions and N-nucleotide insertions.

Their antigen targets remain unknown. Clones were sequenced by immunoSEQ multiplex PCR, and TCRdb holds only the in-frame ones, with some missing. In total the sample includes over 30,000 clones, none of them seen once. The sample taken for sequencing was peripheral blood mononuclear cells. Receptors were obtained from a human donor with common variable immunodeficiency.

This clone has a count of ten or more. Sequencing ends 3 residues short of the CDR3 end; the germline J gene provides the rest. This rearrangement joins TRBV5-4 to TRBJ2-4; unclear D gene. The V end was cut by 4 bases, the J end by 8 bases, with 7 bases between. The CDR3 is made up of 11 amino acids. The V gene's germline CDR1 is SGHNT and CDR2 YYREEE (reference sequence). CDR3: CASSQKDIQYF. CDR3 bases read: TGTGCCAGCAGCCAAAAGGACATT.

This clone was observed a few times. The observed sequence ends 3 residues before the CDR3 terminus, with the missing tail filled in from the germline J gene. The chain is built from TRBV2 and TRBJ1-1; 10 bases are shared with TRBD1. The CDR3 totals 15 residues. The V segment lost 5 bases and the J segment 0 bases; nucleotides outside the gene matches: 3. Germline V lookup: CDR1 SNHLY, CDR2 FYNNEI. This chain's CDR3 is CASSRDRGMNTEAFF. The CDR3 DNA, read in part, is TGTGCCAGCAGTCGGGACAGGGGCATGAACACTGAA.

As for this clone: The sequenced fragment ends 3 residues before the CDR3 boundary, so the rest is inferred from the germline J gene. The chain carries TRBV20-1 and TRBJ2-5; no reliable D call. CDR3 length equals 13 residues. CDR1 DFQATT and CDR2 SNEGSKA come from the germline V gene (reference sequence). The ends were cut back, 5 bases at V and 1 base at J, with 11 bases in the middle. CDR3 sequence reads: CSAYAASQETQYF. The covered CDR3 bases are TGCAGTGCTTACGCTGCTAGCCAAGAGACC.

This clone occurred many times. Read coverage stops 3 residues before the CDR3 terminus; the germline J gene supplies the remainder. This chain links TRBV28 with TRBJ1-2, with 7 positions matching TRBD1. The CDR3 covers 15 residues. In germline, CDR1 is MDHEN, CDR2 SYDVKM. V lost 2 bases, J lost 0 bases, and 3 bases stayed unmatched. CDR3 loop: CASSLLGTANYGYTF. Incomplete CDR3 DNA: TGTGCCAGCAGTTTACTTGGGACAGCTAACTATGGC.

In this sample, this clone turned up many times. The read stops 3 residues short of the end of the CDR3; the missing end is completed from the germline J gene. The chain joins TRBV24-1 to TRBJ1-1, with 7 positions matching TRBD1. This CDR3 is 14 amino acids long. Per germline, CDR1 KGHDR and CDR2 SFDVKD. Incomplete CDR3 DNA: TGTGCCACCAGTTCAGCAGGGGGAGCTAGGGGA. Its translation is CATSSAGGARG. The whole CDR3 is CATSSAGGARGAFF.

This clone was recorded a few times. The CDR3 loop is CASSFLYNEQFF. Partial CDR3 DNA: TGTGCCAGCAGCTTCCTTTACAATGAG. V gene TRBV11-2 combines with J gene TRBJ2-1, with D unclear. The read ends 3 residues before the CDR3 terminus; that terminus is restored from the germline J gene. The CDR3 is 12 residues long. V was shortened by 3 bases and J by 4 bases, with 4 bases between the two germline ends. Germline assignment: CDR1 SGHAT and CDR2 FQNNGV.

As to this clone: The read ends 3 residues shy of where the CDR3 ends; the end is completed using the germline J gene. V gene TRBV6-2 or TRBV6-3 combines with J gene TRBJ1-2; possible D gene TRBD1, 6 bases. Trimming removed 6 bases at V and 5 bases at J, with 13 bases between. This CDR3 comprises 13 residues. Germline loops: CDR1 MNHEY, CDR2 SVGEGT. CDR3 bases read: TGTGCCAGCAGGCGGGACAACGCGTATGGC. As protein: CASRRDNAYG. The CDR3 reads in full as CASRRDNAYGYTF.

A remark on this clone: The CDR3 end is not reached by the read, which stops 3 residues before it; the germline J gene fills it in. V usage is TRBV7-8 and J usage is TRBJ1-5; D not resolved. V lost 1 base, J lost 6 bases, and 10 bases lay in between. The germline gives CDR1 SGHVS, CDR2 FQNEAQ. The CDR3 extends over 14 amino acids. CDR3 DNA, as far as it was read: TGTGCCAGCAGCTTAGATGGCGGTACTCAGCCC. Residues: CASSLDGGTQP. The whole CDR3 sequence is CASSLDGGTQPQHF. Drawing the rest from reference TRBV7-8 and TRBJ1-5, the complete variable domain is GAGVSQSPRYKVAKRGQDVALRCDPISGHVSLFWYQQALGQGPEFLTYFQNEAQLDKSGLPSDRFFAERPEGSVSTLKIQRTQQEDSAVYLCASSLDGGTQPQHFGDGTRLSIL.

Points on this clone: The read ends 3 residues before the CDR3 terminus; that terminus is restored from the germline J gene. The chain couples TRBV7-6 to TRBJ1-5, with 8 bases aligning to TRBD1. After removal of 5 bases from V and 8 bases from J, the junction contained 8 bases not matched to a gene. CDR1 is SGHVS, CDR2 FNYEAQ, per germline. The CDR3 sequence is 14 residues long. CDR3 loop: CASSRSGQDEPQHF. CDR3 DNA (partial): TGTGCCAGCAGCCGCTCGGGACAGGATGAGCCC.

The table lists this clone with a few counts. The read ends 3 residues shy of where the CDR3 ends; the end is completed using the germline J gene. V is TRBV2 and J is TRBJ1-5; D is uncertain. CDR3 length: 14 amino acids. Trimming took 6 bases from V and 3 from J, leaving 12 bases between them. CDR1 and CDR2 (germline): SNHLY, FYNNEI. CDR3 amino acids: CASSIVQSNQPQHF. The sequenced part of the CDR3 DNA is TGTGCCAGCAGCATTGTCCAGTCCAATCAGCCC.

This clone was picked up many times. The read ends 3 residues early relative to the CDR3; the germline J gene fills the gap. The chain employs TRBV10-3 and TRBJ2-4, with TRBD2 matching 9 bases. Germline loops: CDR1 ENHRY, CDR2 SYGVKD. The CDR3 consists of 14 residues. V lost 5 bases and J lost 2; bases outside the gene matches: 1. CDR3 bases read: TGTGCCATCAGTTCTAGCGGGACCAAAAACATT. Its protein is CAISSSGTKNI. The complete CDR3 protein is CAISSSGTKNIQYF.

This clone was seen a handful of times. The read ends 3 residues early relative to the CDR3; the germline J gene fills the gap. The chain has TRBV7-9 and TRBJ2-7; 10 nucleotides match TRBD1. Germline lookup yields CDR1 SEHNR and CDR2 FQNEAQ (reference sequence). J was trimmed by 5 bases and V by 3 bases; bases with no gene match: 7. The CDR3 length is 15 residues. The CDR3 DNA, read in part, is TGTGCCAGCAGCTTGGGGGACAGGGGTTTTGACGAG. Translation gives CASSLGDRGFDE. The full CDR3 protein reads CASSLGDRGFDEQYF. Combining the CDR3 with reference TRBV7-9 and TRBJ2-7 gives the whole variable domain DTGVSQNPRHKITKRGQNVTFRCDPISEHNRLYWYRQTLGQGPEFLTYFQNEAQLEKSRLLSDRFSAERPKGSFSTLEIQRTEQGDSAMYLCASSLGDRGFDEQYFGPGTRLTVT.

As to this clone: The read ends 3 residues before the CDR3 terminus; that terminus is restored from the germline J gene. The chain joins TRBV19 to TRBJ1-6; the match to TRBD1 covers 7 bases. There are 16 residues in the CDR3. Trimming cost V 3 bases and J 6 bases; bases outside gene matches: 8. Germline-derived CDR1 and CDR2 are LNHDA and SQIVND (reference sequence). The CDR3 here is CASSIWTGEFNSPLHF. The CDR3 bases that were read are TGTGCCAGTAGTATTTGGACAGGAGAATTTAATTCACCC.

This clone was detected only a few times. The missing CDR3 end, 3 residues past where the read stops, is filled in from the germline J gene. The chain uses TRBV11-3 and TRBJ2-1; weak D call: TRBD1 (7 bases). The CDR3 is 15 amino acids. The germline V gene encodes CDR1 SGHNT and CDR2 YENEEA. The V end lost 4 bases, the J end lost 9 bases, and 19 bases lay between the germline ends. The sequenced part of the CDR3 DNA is TGTGCCAGCAGCTCAACTACCAGGGGGGCCGGTGAG. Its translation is CASSSTTRGAGE. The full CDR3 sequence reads CASSSTTRGAGEQFF.

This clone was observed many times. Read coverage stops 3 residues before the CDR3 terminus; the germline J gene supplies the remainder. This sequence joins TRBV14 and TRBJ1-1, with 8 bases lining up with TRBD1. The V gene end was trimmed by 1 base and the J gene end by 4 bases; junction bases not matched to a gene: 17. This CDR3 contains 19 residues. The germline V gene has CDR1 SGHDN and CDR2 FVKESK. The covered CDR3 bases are TGTGCCAGCAGCCAAGTTGGTGGACAGGGAGGACTTTGGAGCACTGAA. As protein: CASSQVGGQGGLWSTE. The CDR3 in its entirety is CASSQVGGQGGLWSTEAFF.

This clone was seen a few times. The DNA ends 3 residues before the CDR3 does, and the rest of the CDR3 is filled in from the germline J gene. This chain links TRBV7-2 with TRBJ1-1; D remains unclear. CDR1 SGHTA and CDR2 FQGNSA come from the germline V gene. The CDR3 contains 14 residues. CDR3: CASSLRKGWWEAFF. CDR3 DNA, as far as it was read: TGTGCCAGCAGCTTAAGAAAGGGCTGGTGGGAA.

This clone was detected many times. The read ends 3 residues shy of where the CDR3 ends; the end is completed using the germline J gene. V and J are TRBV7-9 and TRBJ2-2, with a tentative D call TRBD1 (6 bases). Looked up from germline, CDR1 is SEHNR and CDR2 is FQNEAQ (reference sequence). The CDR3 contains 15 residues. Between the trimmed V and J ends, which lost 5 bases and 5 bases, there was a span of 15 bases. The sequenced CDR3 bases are TGTGCCAGCAGCCCCGGGACATTCGGAACCGGGGAG. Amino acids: CASSPGTFGTGE. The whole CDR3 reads CASSPGTFGTGELFF.

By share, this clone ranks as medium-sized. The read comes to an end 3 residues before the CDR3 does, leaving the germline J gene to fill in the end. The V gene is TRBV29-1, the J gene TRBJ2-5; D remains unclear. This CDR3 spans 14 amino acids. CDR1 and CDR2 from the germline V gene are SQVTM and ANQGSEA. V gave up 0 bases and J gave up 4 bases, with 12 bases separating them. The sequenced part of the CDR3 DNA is TGCAGCGTTGAAGATTCCAGGATCCGAGAGACC. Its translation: CSVEDSRIRET. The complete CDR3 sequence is CSVEDSRIRETQYF.

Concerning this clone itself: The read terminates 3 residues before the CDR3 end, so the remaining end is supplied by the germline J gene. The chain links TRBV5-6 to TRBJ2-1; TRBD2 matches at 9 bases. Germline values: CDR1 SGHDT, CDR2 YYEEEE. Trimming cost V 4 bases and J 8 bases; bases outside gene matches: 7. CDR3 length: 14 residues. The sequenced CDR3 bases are TGTGCCAGCAGCCTTAGCGGGAGATCGGATGAG. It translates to CASSLSGRSDE. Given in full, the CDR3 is CASSLSGRSDEQFF.

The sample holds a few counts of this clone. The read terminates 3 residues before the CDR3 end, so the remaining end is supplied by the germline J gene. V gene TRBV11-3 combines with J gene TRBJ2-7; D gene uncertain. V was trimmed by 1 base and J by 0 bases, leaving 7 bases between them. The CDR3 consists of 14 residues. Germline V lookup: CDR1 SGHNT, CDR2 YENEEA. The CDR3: CASSLGAGSYEQYF. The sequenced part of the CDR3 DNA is TGTGCCAGCAGCTTAGGAGCAGGCTCCTACGAG.

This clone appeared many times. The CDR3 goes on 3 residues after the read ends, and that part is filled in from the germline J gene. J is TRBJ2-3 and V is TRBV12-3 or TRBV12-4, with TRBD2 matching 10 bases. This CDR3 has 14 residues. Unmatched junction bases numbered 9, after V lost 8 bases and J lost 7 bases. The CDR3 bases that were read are TGTGCCAGCGTCGATCTAGCGGGAGTAAATACG. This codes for CASVDLAGVNT. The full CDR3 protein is CASVDLAGVNTQYF.

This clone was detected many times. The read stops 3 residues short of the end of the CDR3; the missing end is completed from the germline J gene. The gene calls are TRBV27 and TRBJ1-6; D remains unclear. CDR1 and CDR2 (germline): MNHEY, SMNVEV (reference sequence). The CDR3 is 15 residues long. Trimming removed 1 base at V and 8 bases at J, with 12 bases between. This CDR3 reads CASSLWTGEDSPLHF. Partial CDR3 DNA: TGTGCCAGCAGTTTATGGACTGGTGAGGATTCACCC.

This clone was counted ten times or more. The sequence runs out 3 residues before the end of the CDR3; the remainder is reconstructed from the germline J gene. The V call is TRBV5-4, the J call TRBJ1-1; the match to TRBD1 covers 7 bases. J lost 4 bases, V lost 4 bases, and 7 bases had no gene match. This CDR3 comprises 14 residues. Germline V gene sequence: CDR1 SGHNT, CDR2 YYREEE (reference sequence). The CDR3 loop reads CASSLSTGITEAFF. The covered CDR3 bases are TGTGCCAGCAGCCTTTCGACAGGGATCACTGAA.

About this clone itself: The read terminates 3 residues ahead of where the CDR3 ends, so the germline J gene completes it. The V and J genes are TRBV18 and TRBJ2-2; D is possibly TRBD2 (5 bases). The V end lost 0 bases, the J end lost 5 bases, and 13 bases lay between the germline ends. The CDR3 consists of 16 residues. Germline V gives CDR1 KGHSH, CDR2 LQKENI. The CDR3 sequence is CASSPPIGLVTGELFF. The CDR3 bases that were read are TGTGCCAGCTCACCACCCATTGGACTGGTTACCGGGGAG.

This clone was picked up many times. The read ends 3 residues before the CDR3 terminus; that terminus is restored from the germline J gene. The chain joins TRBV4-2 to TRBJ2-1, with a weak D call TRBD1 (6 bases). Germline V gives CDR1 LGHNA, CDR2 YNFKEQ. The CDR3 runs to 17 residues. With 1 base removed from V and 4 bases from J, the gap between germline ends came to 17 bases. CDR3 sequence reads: CASSQGVRDKSYNEQFF. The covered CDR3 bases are TGTGCCAGCAGCCAAGGTGTTCGGGACAAGTCTTACAATGAG.

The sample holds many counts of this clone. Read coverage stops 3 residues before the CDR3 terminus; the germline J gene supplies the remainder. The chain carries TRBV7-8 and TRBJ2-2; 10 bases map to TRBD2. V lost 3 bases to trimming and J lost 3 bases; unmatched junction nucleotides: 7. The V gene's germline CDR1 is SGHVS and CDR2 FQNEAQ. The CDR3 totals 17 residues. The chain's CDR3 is CASSFVIAGGYTGELFF. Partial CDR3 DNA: TGTGCCAGCAGCTTTGTGATAGCGGGAGGATACACCGGGGAG.

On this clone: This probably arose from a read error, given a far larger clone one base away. The CDR3 bases that were read are TGTGCCAGCAGCCCGGGGACAGGGGAAGAGACC. This encodes CASSPGTGEET. In full, the CDR3 is CASSPGTGEETQYF. The chain combines TRBV7-2 with TRBJ2-5, with 10 bases lining up with TRBD1. Read sequence stops 3 residues before the CDR3 end, and the germline J gene provides the missing end. The CDR3 is 14 amino acids. Germline V gene lookup returns CDR1 SGHTA and CDR2 FQGNSA. The V segment lost 5 bases and the J segment 3 bases; nucleotides outside the gene matches: 3.